What follows is one TCR beta chain and its context. Its target is not known. This specimen comes from a study of vaccination effects on CD4 cells after COVID-19. Regarding the study as a whole: Late post-vaccination samples showed marked contraction of infection- and vaccine-induced clones.

CDR3 size: 13 residues. Germline V CDR1 and CDR2: SGHTA, FQGNSA. V lost 6 bases, J lost 7 bases, and 8 bases stayed unmatched. In the ViraFEST assay, antigen-specific CD4+ clonotypes were identified by expansion after peptide-pool stimulation. Following an approximately eleven-day culture, CD4+ T cells were purified. Previously uninfected by SARS-CoV-2, the vaccine recipients also showed negative nucleocapsid antibodies. Using immunoSEQ multiplex PCR, the repertoire was profiled, and TCRdb retains in-frame clones only, with some absent. The sample shows some 69,000 clones, approximately 72% of them seen only once.

The gene calls are TRBV7-2 and TRBJ2-5, with TRBD2 matching 7 bases. The sample was CD4+ T cells from PBMCs cultured with HCoV-NL63 spike peptides, taken before COVID-19 vaccination. The sequence was obtained from a human donor who received a COVID-19 vaccine. CDR3 bases: TGTGCCAGCAGGACAGACTGGGGGGGGACCCAGTACTTC. Translated: CASRTDWGGTQYF.